The 12 T cell receptor beta chains presented below share a single source sample, sequenced in a study of Tregs in tolerant kidney transplant recipients. Some clones are missing from TCRdb's copy, which holds only in-frame ones; the method was immunoSEQ multiplex PCR. The sample is made up of about 48,000 clones, and the top ten hold about 0.85% of it. Sequencing used CD4+ T cells from blood, obtained before the transplant. These receptors were collected from a human donor who received a combined kidney and bone marrow transplant.

A word on this clone: The missing CDR3 end, 3 residues past where the read stops, is filled in from the germline J gene. The chain joins TRBV7-2 to TRBJ2-3; 8 bases match TRBD2. Germline V gene sequence: CDR1 SGHTA, CDR2 FQGNSA. The ends lost 1 base at V and 6 bases at J; junction bases unmatched: 6. The CDR3 sequence is 15 residues long. The CDR3 DNA, read in part, is TGTGCCAGCAGCTTAGTGGGCGGGAGGACCGATACG. It encodes CASSLVGGRTDT. The complete CDR3 protein is CASSLVGGRTDTQYF. Full variable domain (remainder filled in from reference TRBV7-2 and TRBJ2-3): GAGVSQSPSNKVTEKGKDVELRCDPISGHTALYWYRQSLGQGLEFLIYFQGNSAPDKSGLPSDRFSAERTGGSVSTLTIQRTQQEDSAVYLCASSLVGGRTDTQYFGPGTRLTVL.

In regard to this clone: The CDR3 goes on 3 residues after the read ends, and that part is filled in from the germline J gene. V and J are TRBV20-1 and TRBJ2-3; possible D gene TRBD1, 7 bases. Germline V gene data show CDR1 as DFQATT and CDR2 as SNEGSKA (reference sequence). V was shortened by 2 bases and J by 6 bases, with 30 bases between the two germline ends. The CDR3 sequence is 19 residues long. The CDR3 spells CSARHDRVSASAGVDTQYF. The DNA read from the CDR3 is TGCAGTGCTAGACATGACAGGGTCTCGGCTAGCGCCGGGGTGGATACG.

Comment on this clone: The read terminates 3 residues ahead of where the CDR3 ends, so the germline J gene completes it. The chain is built from TRBV7-3 and TRBJ2-2, with D hard to call. The germline CDR1 and CDR2 sequences are SGHTA and FQGTGA. V was pared by 5 bases and J by 3 bases, with 7 bases between. This CDR3 is built from 13 residues. CDR3 bases read: TGTGCCAGCAGCACCACGGACACCGGGGAG. Translated, it gives CASSTTDTGE. The full-length CDR3 reads as CASSTTDTGELFF. Filled out from reference TRBV7-3 and TRBJ2-2, the complete variable domain reads GAGVSQTPSNKVTEKGKYVELRCDPISGHTALYWYRQSLGQGPEFLIYFQGTGAADDSGLPNDRFFAVRPEGSVSTLKIQRTERGDSAVYLCASSTTDTGELFFGEGSRLTVL.

With regard to this clone: The CDR3 end lies 3 residues beyond the end of the read and is filled in from the germline J gene. The V call is TRBV6-1, the J call TRBJ1-1, with TRBD1 matching 8 bases. Germline loops: CDR1 MNHNS, CDR2 SASEGT. With V trimmed by 3 bases and J by 1 base, 4 bases remained unmatched. This CDR3 spans 15 amino acids. CDR3 protein: CASSDRDRTNTEAFF. The part of the CDR3 DNA that was read is TGTGCCAGCAGTGACCGGGACAGGACGAACACTGAA.

Comment on this clone: The read terminates 3 residues ahead of where the CDR3 ends, so the germline J gene completes it. The chain joins TRBV20-1 to TRBJ1-1; possibly TRBD1 for D (6 bases). The CDR3 length is 16 residues. V lost 5 bases and J 0 bases, leaving 19 bases between the germline ends. Per the germline V gene, CDR1 is DFQATT and CDR2 is SNEGSKA (reference sequence). CDR3 DNA (partial): TGCAGTGCTCCCTGGGCTAGGGGGAACCTGAACACTGAA. Encoded protein: CSAPWARGNLNTE. The full CDR3 protein is CSAPWARGNLNTEAFF.

Regarding this clone: The missing CDR3 end, 3 residues past where the read stops, is filled in from the germline J gene. The chain recombines TRBV6-4 with TRBJ1-3; D perhaps matches TRBD1 (5 bases). Per germline, CDR1 MRHNA and CDR2 SNTAGT. V gave up 0 bases and J gave up 7 bases, with 22 bases separating them. This CDR3 has 18 amino acids. The CDR3 sequence is CASSDSTRGGIGVNTIYF. Partial CDR3 DNA: TGTGCCAGCAGTGACTCCACCCGGGGGGGTATAGGAGTTAACACC.

Details on this clone: The read halts 3 residues ahead of the CDR3 end, with the missing end drawn from the germline J gene. The V call is TRBV30, the J call TRBJ2-4, with TRBD1 matching 8 bases. Germline assignment: CDR1 GTSNPN and CDR2 SVGIG (reference sequence). The CDR3 spans 13 residues. V trimming: 2 bases; J trimming: 6 bases; junction bases outside the gene matches: 3. This CDR3 reads CAWSYGTGNIQYF. The covered CDR3 bases are TGTGCCTGGAGTTATGGGACAGGAAACATT.

Comment on this clone: Coverage ceases 3 residues before the CDR3 finishes, and the germline J gene fills in the end. This chain links TRBV7-2 with TRBJ2-5, with 11 nucleotides matching TRBD1. Germline V gene sequence: CDR1 SGHTA, CDR2 FQGNSA. The length of the CDR3 is 14 residues. The DNA read from the CDR3 is TGTGCCAGCAGCTTAGCCGGGACAGGGGGAACC. Translating it yields CASSLAGTGGT. The whole CDR3 reads CASSLAGTGGTQYF.

With respect to this clone: The read stops 3 residues short of the end of the CDR3; the missing end is completed from the germline J gene. The chain links TRBV9 to TRBJ2-7; unclear D gene. CDR1 is SGDLS, CDR2 YYNGEE, per germline. CDR3 length equals 14 residues. V was pared by 0 bases and J by 2 bases, with 9 bases between. Partial CDR3 DNA: TGTGCCAGCAGCGTAGATCCTAGTGCCTACGAG. Translation: CASSVDPSAYE. The CDR3 in its entirety is CASSVDPSAYEQYF.

A word on this clone: The read comes to an end 3 residues before the CDR3 does, leaving the germline J gene to fill in the end. The chain is built from TRBV10-1 and TRBJ1-1; 10 bases are shared with TRBD1. CDR1 and CDR2 from the germline V gene are WNHNN and SYGVQD (reference sequence). The CDR3 sequence is 14 residues long. V shed 5 bases, J shed 5 bases, and the junction held 5 bases outside the gene matches. The sequenced CDR3 bases are TGCGCCAGCAGTACGACAGGGGGCCGAACTGAA. It specifies CASSTTGGRTE. The full CDR3 protein is CASSTTGGRTEAFF.

Notes on this clone: The read terminates 3 residues ahead of where the CDR3 ends, so the germline J gene completes it. J is TRBJ2-7 and V is TRBV5-1; 12 bases line up with TRBD2. Unmatched junction bases numbered 2, after V lost 1 base and J lost 0 bases. This CDR3 region has 16 residues. Germline CDR1 reads SGHRS; CDR2 reads YFSETQ. The CDR3 protein is CASSLMTSGSSYEQYF. The sequenced CDR3 bases are TGCGCCAGCAGCTTGATGACTAGCGGGAGCTCCTACGAG. The variable domain in full, completed from reference TRBV5-1 and TRBJ2-7, reads KAGVTQTPRYLIKTRGQQVTLSCSPISGHRSVSWYQQTPGQGLQFLFEYFSETQRNKGNFPGRFSGRQFSNSRSEMNVSTLELGDSALYLCASSLMTSGSSYEQYFGPGTRLTVT.

A note on this clone: The read ends 3 residues shy of where the CDR3 ends; the end is completed using the germline J gene. V usage is TRBV5-1 and J usage is TRBJ2-3; TRBD2 matches at 14 bases. The CDR3 consists of 18 residues. The trim removed 4 bases at V and 3 bases at J, leaving 10 bases unmatched. Germline CDR1 SGHRS, CDR2 YFSETQ. CDR3 loop: CASSPGTSGSLVTDTQYF. The CDR3 bases that were read are TGCGCCAGCAGCCCGGGGACTAGCGGGAGTTTGGTGACAGATACG.